These T cell receptor beta chains were read from a single sample in a study of cytomegalovirus exposure and HLA in healthy donors. The method was immunoSEQ multiplex PCR; TCRdb's version includes in-frame clones alone and lacks a portion of them. Of under 90,000 clones listed, 74% are singletons. Specimen: PBMCs. The origin of the receptors is a man aged 35 to 55 in good health and CMV-seropositive. Both conserved end residues are part of each CDR3. A D gene is named only where the DNA matches it firmly. Clone size is shown for a subset of rows, as once, few, many or a class of expanded clone.

CDR3aa | CDR3nt | j_gene | v_gene | len | d_gene | abundance
CASSESGGQNIQYF | TGCGCCAGCAGTGAGTCGGGGGGTCAAAACATTCAGTACTTC | TRBJ2-4 | TRBV10-2 | 14 | NA | NA
CASSRPGQGKETQYF | TGTGCCAGCAGTCGCCCGGGACAGGGCAAAGAGACCCAGTACTTC | TRBJ2-5 | TRBV25-1 | 15 | TRBD1 | NA
CASRHRENTGELFF | TGTGCCAGCAGACACAGGGAAAACACCGGGGAGCTGTTTTTT | TRBJ2-2 | TRBV6-1 | 14 | NA | NA
CASSGTGQNQPQHF | TGTGCCAGCAGCGGGACAGGCCAAAATCAGCCCCAGCATTTT | TRBJ1-5 | TRBV6-5 | 14 | TRBD1 | NA
CASSWGSGSSYNEQFF | TGTGCCAGCAGCTGGGGCAGCGGGAGCTCCTACAATGAGCAGTTCTTC | TRBJ2-1 | TRBV5-4 | 16 | TRBD2 | NA
CASSDLTGGNTQYF | TGTGCCAGCAGTGATCTCACAGGGGGCAATACGCAGTATTTT | TRBJ2-3 | TRBV25-1 | 14 | TRBD1 | NA
CASSVQQGAKSYEQYF | TGCGCCAGCAGCGTACAACAGGGGGCGAAGTCCTACGAGCAGTACTTC | TRBJ2-7 | TRBV5-1 | 16 | TRBD1 | NA
CASSHGTGTLNTEAFF | TGCGCCAGCAGCCACGGGACAGGGACCTTGAACACTGAAGCTTTCTTT | TRBJ1-1 | TRBV4-1 | 16 | TRBD1 | NA
CASSPYRGGVSEAFF | TGTGCCAGTAGTCCATACAGGGGCGGGGTTTCTGAAGCTTTCTTT | TRBJ1-1 | TRBV19 | 15 | TRBD1 | NA
CSVYTPARSYGYTF | TGCAGCGTTTACACCCCGGCGAGGTCATATGGCTACACCTTC | TRBJ1-2 | TRBV29-1 | 14 | NA | NA
CASSQGPYTGELFF | TGCGCCAGCAGCCAAGGTCCTTACACCGGGGAGCTGTTTTTT | TRBJ2-2 | TRBV4-1 | 14 | NA | once
CASAAVTQETQYF | TGTGCCAGCGCCGCCGTGACACAAGAGACCCAGTACTTC | TRBJ2-5 | TRBV5-6 | 13 | NA | once
CASRSGTGSYEQYF | TGTGCCAGCAGGTCCGGGACAGGGTCTTATGAGCAGTACTTC | TRBJ2-7 | TRBV5-4 | 14 | TRBD1 | NA
CASSADTGGAASGSLVRNEQFF | TGTGCCAGCAGCGCAGATACAGGGGGCGCAGCTAGCGGATCTCTCGTACGCAATGAGCAGTTCTTC | TRBJ2-1 | TRBV9 | 22 | TRBD1 | NA
CASSETGGKAFF | TGTGCCAGCAGTGAAACAGGGGGCAAGGCTTTCTTT | TRBJ1-1 | TRBV6-1 | 12 | TRBD1 | many
CASSQDGSGGRGYTF | TGCGCCAGCAGCCAAGATGGCTCAGGGGGCCGCGGCTACACCTTC | TRBJ1-2 | TRBV4-1 | 15 | TRBD1 | NA
CAGGQGGESPLHF | TGTGCCGGGGGACAGGGGGGAGAGTCACCCCTCCACTTT | TRBJ1-6 | TRBV10-3 | 13 | TRBD1 | NA
CAWSPGQGASYGYTF | TGTGCCTGGAGCCCCGGACAGGGGGCCAGCTATGGCTACACCTTC | TRBJ1-2 | TRBV30 | 15 | TRBD1 | NA
CASRPGLAGDNEQFF | TGCGCCAGCAGGCCGGGACTAGCGGGAGACAATGAGCAGTTCTTC | TRBJ2-1 | TRBV5-1 | 15 | TRBD2 | NA
CASSPGQAVEQYF | TGTGCCAGCAGCCCTGGACAGGCTGTGGAGCAGTACTTC | TRBJ2-7 | TRBV7-8 | 13 | TRBD1 | few
CASSERVAGMGREQFF | TGTGCCAGCAGTGAAAGGGTAGCGGGGATGGGACGGGAGCAGTTCTTC | TRBJ2-1 | TRBV2 | 16 | TRBD2 | NA
CASRPQGFKAEAFF | TGTGCCAGCAGGCCCCAGGGGTTTAAGGCTGAAGCTTTCTTT | TRBJ1-1 | TRBV27 | 14 | NA | NA
CASSPPGGNQPQHF | TGTGCCAGCTCACCTCCGGGGGGGAATCAGCCCCAGCATTTT | TRBJ1-5 | TRBV18 | 14 | NA | few
CASSSPSGRGEYEQFF | TGTGCCAGTAGTTCCCCGAGCGGGAGGGGTGAGTATGAGCAGTTCTTC | TRBJ2-1 | TRBV19 | 16 | TRBD2 | NA
CASARGSYEQYF | TGTGCCAGCGCCCGAGGGTCCTACGAGCAGTACTTC | TRBJ2-7 | TRBV2 | 12 | NA | NA
CASRPYAGGSLSSYSYEQYF | TGTGCCAGCAGACCTTATGCCGGGGGGTCACTTAGTTCCTACTCCTACGAGCAGTACTTC | TRBJ2-7 | TRBV27 | 20 | TRBD2 | NA
CASSETVLEKLFF | TGTGCCAGCAGCGAGACAGTTTTGGAAAAACTGTTTTTT | TRBJ1-4 | TRBV6-1 | 13 | NA | medium-sized
CASTLSGNEQFF | TGTGCCAGCACCCTTAGTGGTAATGAGCAGTTCTTC | TRBJ2-1 | TRBV7-9 | 12 | NA | NA
CAGSLAEGGTEAFF | TGCGCCGGCAGCTTGGCGGAGGGAGGGACTGAAGCTTTCTTT | TRBJ1-1 | TRBV5-1 | 14 | NA | NA
CASRILAGGPDTQYF | TGTGCCAGCAGGATACTAGCGGGGGGTCCAGATACGCAGTATTTT | TRBJ2-3 | TRBV6-1 | 15 | TRBD2 | NA
CASSPRPGQQETQYF | TGTGCCAGCTCCCCCCGGCCGGGACAACAAGAGACCCAGTACTTC | TRBJ2-5 | TRBV18 | 15 | NA | NA
CASSWTGSSYNSPLHF | TGTGCCAGCAGCTGGACAGGGAGCTCCTATAATTCACCCCTCCACTTT | TRBJ1-6 | TRBV5-6 | 16 | TRBD1 | once
CASSQVWSPGQGYYEQYF | TGTGCCAGCAGCCAAGTATGGTCCCCCGGACAGGGCTACTACGAGCAGTACTTC | TRBJ2-7 | TRBV14 | 18 | TRBD1 | NA
CASSPGGANTGELFF | TGTGCCAGCAGCCCCGGGGGGGCCAACACCGGGGAGCTGTTTTTT | TRBJ2-2 | TRBV11-3 | 15 | TRBD2 | NA
CASSSRLAPTGELFF | TGTGCCAGCAGTTCAAGGCTAGCGCCCACCGGGGAGCTGTTTTTT | TRBJ2-2 | TRBV27 | 15 | NA | NA
CASSSRGAGANVLTF | TGTGCCAGCAGCAGCAGGGGAGCTGGGGCCAACGTCCTGACTTTC | TRBJ2-6 | TRBV28 | 15 | NA | NA
CAWRQTVTYEQYF | TGTGCCTGGAGGCAGACAGTTACCTACGAGCAGTACTTC | TRBJ2-7 | TRBV30 | 13 | NA | once
CASSDHGLAGNTGELFF | TGTGCCAGCAGTGATCACGGACTCGCCGGGAACACCGGGGAGCTGTTTTTT | TRBJ2-2 | TRBV25-1 | 17 | NA | medium-sized
CASSTPETASSLYEQYF | TGTGCCAGCAGTACCCCCGAGACAGCCTCAAGTCTCTACGAGCAGTACTTC | TRBJ2-7 | TRBV5-4 | 17 | NA | NA
CASSQDGRVLAGELFF | TGCGCCAGCAGCCAAGATGGGAGGGTCTTAGCCGGGGAGCTGTTTTTT | TRBJ2-2 | TRBV4-3 | 16 | TRBD2 | NA
CAIKSGGGGKPNTGELFF | TGTGCCATCAAAAGCGGAGGGGGGGGCAAGCCGAACACCGGGGAGCTGTTTTTT | TRBJ2-2 | TRBV10-3 | 18 | NA | NA
CASRDRTGGLEKLFF | TGTGCCAGCAGGGACCGGACAGGGGGCCTTGAAAAACTGTTTTTT | TRBJ1-4 | TRBV2 | 15 | TRBD1 | NA
CASSLGAGGPYEQYF | TGTGCCAGCAGCTTAGGAGCGGGAGGGCCGTACGAGCAGTACTTC | TRBJ2-7 | TRBV11-2 | 15 | TRBD2 | NA
CASSPTGDSQPQHF | TGTGCCAGCAGCCCAACTGGGGACAGTCAGCCCCAGCATTTT | TRBJ1-5 | TRBV6-1 | 14 | TRBD1 | few
CSVRQGPGAFF | TGCAGCGTTCGACAGGGCCCTGGGGCTTTCTTT | TRBJ1-1 | TRBV29-1 | 11 | TRBD1 | NA
CSALWNTEAFF | TGCAGTGCTCTTTGGAACACTGAAGCTTTCTTT | TRBJ1-1 | TRBV20-1 | 11 | NA | NA
CASRTPSGRSTGELFF | TGTGCCAGCAGGACACCTAGCGGGAGGTCCACCGGGGAGCTGTTTTTT | TRBJ2-2 | TRBV2 | 16 | TRBD2 | NA
CASSLRTGQNTEAFF | TGCGCCAGCAGCCTCCGGACAGGGCAGAACACTGAAGCTTTCTTT | TRBJ1-1 | TRBV5-1 | 15 | TRBD1 | NA
CASSLEQEGAQHF | TGTGCCAGCAGCTTAGAACAGGAAGGGGCCCAGCATTTT | TRBJ1-5 | TRBV7-2 | 13 | NA | NA
CASSFKGAGELFF | TGTGCCAGCAGTTTCAAGGGGGCCGGGGAGCTGTTTTTT | TRBJ2-2 | TRBV2 | 13 | NA | NA
CASSETRLAGGDEQYF | TGCGCCAGCAGTGAGACGAGACTAGCGGGAGGGGATGAGCAGTACTTC | TRBJ2-7 | TRBV10-1 | 16 | TRBD2 | NA